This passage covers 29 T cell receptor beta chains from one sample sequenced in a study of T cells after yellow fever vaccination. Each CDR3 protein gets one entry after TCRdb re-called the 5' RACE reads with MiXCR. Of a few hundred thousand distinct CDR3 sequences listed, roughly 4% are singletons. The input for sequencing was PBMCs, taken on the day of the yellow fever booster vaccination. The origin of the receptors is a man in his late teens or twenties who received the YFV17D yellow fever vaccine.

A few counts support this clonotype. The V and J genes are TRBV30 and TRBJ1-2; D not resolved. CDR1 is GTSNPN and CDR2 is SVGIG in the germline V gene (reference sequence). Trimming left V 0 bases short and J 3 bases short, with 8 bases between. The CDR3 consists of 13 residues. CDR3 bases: TGTGCCTGGAGTGTACGGGGAGACTATGGCTACACCTTC. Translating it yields CAWSVRGDYGYTF.

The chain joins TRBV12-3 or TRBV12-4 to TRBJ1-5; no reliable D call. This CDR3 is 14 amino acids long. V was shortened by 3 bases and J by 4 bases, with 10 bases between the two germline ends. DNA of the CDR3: TGTGCCAGCAGTTTCCGATCCGCTAATCAGCCCCAGCATTTT. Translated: CASSFRSANQPQHF.

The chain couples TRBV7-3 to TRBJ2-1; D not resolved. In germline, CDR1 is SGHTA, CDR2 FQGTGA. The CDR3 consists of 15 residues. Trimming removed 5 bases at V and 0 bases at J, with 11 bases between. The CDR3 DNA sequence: TGTGCCAGCAGCAGCCCAGTGAGCTCCTACAATGAGCAGTTCTTC. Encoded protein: CASSSPVSSYNEQFF.

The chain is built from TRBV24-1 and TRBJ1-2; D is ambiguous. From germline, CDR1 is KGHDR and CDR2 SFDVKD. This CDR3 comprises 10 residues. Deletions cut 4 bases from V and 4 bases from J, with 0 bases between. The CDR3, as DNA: TGTGCCACCAGTGACTATGGCTACACCTTC. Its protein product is CATSDYGYTF.

The CDR3 here is CASSPPSVQLYEQYF. The CDR3 DNA follows: TGTGCCAGCTCACCACCGAGTGTGCAACTATACGAGCAGTACTTC. The chain employs TRBV18 and TRBJ2-7; D is ambiguous. V dropped 0 bases and J dropped 4 bases, with 13 bases sitting between them. CDR3 length: 15 residues. Germline CDR1 is KGHSH and CDR2 is LQKENI.

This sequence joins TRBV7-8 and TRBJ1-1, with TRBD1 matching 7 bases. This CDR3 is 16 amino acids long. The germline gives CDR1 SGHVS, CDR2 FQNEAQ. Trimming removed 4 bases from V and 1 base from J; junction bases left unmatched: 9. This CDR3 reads CASSYPLGGENTEAFF. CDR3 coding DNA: TGTGCCAGCAGCTACCCCCTAGGGGGCGAGAACACTGAAGCTTTCTTT.

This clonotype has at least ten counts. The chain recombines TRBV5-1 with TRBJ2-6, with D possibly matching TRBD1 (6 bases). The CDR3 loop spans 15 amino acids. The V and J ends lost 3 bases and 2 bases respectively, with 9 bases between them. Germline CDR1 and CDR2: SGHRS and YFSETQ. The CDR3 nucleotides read TGCGCCAGCAGCTCACAGGGAACTGGGGCCAACGTCCTGACTTTC. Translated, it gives CASSSQGTGANVLTF.

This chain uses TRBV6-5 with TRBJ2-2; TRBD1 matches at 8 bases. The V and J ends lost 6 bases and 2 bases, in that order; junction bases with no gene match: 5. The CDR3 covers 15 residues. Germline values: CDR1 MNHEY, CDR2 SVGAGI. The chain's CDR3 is CASRPRGLNTGELFF. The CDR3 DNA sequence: TGTGCCAGCAGGCCCAGGGGGCTCAACACCGGGGAGCTGTTTTTT.

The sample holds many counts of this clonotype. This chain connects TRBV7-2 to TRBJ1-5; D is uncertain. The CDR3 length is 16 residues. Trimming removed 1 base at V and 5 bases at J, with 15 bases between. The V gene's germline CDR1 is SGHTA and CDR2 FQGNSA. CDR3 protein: CASSLGSGVGDQPQHF. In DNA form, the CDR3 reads TGTGCCAGCAGCTTAGGCTCCGGGGTTGGGGATCAGCCCCAGCATTTT. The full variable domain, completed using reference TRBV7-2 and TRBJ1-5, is GAGVSQSPSNKVTEKGKDVELRCDPISGHTALYWYRQSLGQGLEFLIYFQGNSAPDKSGLPSDRFSAERTGGSVSTLTIQRTQQEDSAVYLCASSLGSGVGDQPQHFGDGTRLSIL.

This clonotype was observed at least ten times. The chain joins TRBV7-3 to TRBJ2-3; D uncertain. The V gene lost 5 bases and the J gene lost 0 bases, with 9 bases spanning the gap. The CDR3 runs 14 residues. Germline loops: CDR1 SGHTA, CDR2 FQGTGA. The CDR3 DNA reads TGTGCCAGCAGCGAGCGTACTAGCACAGATACGCAGTATTTT. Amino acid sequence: CASSERTSTDTQYF.

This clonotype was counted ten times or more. CDR3 protein: CASSPEGVWGEQYF. CDR3 sequence (DNA): TGTGCCAGCAGCCCCGAAGGGGTATGGGGCGAGCAGTACTTC. This rearrangement joins TRBV7-6 to TRBJ2-7; D may be TRBD1 (5 bases). CDR1 is SGHVS, CDR2 FNYEAQ, per germline. CDR3 size: 14 residues. V gave up 5 bases and J gave up 6 bases, with 17 bases separating them.

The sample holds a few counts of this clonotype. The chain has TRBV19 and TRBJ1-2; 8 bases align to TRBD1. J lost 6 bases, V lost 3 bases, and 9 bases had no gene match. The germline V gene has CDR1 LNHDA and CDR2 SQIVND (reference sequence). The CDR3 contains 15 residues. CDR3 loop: CASSITEDRVDGYTF. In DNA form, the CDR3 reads TGTGCCAGTAGTATCACCGAGGACAGGGTCGATGGCTACACCTTC.

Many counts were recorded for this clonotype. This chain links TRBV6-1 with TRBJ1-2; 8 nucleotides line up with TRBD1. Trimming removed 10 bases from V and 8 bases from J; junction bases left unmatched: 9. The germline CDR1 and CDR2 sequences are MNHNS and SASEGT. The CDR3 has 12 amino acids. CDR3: CATDGQGRGYTF. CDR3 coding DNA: TGTGCCACGGACGGACAGGGTCGGGGCTACACCTTC.

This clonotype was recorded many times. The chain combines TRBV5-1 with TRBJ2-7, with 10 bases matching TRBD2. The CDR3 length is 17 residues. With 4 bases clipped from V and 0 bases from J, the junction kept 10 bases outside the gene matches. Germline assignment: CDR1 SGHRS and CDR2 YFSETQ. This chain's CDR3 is CASSITLAGGSSYEQYF. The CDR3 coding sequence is TGCGCCAGCAGCATAACCTTAGCGGGGGGCAGCTCCTACGAGCAGTACTTC.

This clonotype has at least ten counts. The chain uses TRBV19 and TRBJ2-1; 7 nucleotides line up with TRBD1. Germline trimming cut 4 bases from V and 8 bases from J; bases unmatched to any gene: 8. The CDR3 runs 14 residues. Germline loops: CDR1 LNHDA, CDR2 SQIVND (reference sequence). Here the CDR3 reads CASSTQGDRDEQFF. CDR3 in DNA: TGTGCCAGTAGTACGCAGGGGGATAGGGATGAGCAGTTCTTC.

Written as DNA, the CDR3 is TGCGCCAGCAGCCAACTTGCGGGGGCCAAAAACATTCAGTACTTC. Protein product: CASSQLAGAKNIQYF. The J gene is TRBJ2-4, the V gene TRBV4-1, with D possibly being TRBD2 (6 bases). Trimming cost V 2 bases and J 1 base, with 9 bases left between them. This CDR3 comprises 15 residues. From germline, CDR1 is MGHRA and CDR2 YSYEKL.

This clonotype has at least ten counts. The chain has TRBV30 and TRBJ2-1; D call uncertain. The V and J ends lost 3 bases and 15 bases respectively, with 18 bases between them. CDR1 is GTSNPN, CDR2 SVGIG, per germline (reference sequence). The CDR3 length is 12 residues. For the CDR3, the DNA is TGTGCCTGGAGACACACCCAAACGCGCCCGTTCTTC. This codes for CAWRHTQTRPFF. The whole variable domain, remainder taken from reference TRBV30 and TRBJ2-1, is SQTIHQWPATLVQPVGSPLSLECTVEGTSNPNLYWYRQAAGRGLQLLFYSVGIGQISSEVPQNLSASRPQDRQFILSSKKLLLSDSGFYLCAWRHTQTRPFFGPGTRLTVL.

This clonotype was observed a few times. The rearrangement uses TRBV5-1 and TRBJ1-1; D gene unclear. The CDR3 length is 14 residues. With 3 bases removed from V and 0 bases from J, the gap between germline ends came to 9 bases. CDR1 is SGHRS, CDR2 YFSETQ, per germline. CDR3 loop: CASSSGNLNTEAFF. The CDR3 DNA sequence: TGCGCCAGCAGCTCCGGCAACCTGAACACTGAAGCTTTCTTT.

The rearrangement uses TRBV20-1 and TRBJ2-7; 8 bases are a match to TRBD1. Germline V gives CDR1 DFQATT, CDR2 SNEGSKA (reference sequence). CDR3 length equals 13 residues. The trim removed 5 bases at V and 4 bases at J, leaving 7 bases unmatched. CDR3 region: CSADPRDRYEQYF. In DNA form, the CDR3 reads TGCAGTGCTGACCCACGGGACAGGTACGAGCAGTACTTC.

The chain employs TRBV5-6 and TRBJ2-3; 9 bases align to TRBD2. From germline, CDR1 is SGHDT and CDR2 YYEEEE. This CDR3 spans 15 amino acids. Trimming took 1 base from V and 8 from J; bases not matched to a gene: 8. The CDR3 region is CASSLTSGWDSTQYF. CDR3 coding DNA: TGTGCCAGCAGCTTGACTAGCGGGTGGGATAGTACGCAGTATTTT.

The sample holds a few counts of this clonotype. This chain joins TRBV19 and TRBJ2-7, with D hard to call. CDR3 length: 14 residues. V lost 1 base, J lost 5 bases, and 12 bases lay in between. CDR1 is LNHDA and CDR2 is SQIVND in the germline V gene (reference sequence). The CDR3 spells CASSIVLSPNEQYF. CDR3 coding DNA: TGTGCCAGTAGTATAGTCTTGTCCCCCAACGAGCAGTACTTC.

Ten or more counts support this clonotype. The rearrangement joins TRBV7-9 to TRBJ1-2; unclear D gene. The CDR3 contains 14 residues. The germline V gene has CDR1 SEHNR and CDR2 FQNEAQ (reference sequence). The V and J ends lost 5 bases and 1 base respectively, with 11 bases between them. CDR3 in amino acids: CASSPRTFNYGYTF. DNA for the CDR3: TGTGCCAGCAGCCCCCGAACGTTTAACTATGGCTACACCTTC.

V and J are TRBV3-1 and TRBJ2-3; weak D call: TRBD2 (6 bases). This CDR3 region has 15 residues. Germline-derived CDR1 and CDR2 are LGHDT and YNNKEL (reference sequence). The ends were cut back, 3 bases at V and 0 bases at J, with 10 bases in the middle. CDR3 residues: CASSHGGASTDTQYF. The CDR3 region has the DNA TGTGCCAGCAGCCATGGCGGGGCTAGCACAGATACGCAGTATTTT.

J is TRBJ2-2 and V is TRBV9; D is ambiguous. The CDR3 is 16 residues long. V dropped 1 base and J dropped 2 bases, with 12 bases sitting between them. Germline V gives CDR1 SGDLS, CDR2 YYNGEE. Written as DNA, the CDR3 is TGTGCCAGCAGCGTAAGGAGTAGCCCTAACACCGGGGAGCTGTTTTTT. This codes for CASSVRSSPNTGELFF.

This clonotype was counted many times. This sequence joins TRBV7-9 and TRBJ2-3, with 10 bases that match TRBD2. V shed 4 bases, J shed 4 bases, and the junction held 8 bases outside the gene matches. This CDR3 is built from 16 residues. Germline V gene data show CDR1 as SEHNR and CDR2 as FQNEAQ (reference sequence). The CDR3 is CASSSAIAGGSDTQYF. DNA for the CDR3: TGTGCCAGCAGCTCGGCTATAGCGGGGGGCTCAGATACGCAGTATTTT.

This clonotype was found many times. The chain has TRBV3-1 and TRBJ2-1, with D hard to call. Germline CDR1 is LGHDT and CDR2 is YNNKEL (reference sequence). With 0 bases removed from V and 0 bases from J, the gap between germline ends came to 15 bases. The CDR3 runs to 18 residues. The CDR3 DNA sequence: TGTGCCAGCAGCCAAGATCCACTGGATCGGCTCTCCTACAATGAGCAGTTCTTC. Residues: CASSQDPLDRLSYNEQFF.

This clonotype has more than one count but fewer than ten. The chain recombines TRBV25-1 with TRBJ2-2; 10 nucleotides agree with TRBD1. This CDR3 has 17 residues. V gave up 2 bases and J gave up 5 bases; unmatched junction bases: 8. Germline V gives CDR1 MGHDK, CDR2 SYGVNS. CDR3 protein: CASSEESRTGGTGELFF. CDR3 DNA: TGTGCCAGCAGTGAAGAATCCCGGACAGGGGGGACCGGGGAGCTGTTTTTT.

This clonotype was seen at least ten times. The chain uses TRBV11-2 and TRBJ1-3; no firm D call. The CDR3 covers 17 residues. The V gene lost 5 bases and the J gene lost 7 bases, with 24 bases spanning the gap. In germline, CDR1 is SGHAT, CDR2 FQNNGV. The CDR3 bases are TGTGCCAGCAGCGGCTCATATCGGGGTCCCCTCGAGAACACCATATATTTT. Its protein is CASSGSYRGPLENTIYF. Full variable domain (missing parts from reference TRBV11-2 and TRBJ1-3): EAGVAQSPRYKIIEKRQSVAFWCNPISGHATLYWYQQILGQGPKLLIQFQNNGVVDDSQLPKDRFSAERLKGVDSTLKIQPAKLEDSAVYLCASSGSYRGPLENTIYFGEGSWLTVV.

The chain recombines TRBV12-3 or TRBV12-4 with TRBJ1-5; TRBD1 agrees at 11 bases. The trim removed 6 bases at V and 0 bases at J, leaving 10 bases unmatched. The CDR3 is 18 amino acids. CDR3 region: CASSSDRGPMISNQPQHF. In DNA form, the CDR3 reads TGTGCCAGCAGCTCGGACAGGGGGCCTATGATTAGCAATCAGCCCCAGCATTTT.